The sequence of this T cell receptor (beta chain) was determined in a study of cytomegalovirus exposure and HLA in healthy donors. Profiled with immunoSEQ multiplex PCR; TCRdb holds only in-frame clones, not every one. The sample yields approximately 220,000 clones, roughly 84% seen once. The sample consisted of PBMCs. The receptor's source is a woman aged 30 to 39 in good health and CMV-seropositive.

The CDR3 sequence is CASSLGQFTSRPNEQFF. Written as DNA, the CDR3 is TGTGCCAGCAGCTTAGGCCAGTTTACTAGCCGGCCGAATGAGCAGTTCTTC. J is TRBJ2-1 and V is TRBV11-2; D is possibly TRBD2 (6 bases). Germline V gene sequence: CDR1 SGHAT, CDR2 FQNNGV. Trimming took off 1 base at V and 7 bases at J, with 20 bases between the two ends. The CDR3 runs 17 residues.